This paragraph reports one T cell receptor (beta chain). What it binds is not known. This specimen comes from a study of glioma-infiltrating T cells after dendritic cell vaccination. Overall study findings and caveats: TCR clonality showed no direct relationship with survival.

Germline assignment: CDR1 SGDLS and CDR2 YYNGEE. The CDR3 extends over 15 amino acids. Unmatched junction bases numbered 4, after V lost 3 bases and J lost 1 base. The primer mix had 60 V beta and 13 J beta primers. Sequenced by immunoSEQ multiplex PCR; TCRdb stores in-frame clones only, minus some. The sample has roughly 90,000 clones, 70% to 90% seen once. This chain uses TRBV9 with TRBJ2-5, with 9 bases lining up with TRBD1. Here the sequenced sample was blood, taken before dendritic cell vaccination. This sequence was found in a human donor with glioblastoma. CDR3 protein: CASSAPDRGQETQYF. The CDR3 DNA sequence: TGTGCCAGCAGCGCACCGGACAGGGGCCAAGAGACCCAGTACTTC.